This T cell receptor (beta chain) was sequenced during a study of cytomegalovirus exposure and HLA in healthy donors. Trimming stripped 1 base from V and 0 bases from J, with 10 bases between. The CDR3 loop spans 15 amino acids. Per the germline V gene, CDR1 is KGHSH and CDR2 is LQKENI. Researchers ran the PCR with 60 Vbeta and 13 Jbeta primers. The protocol was immunoSEQ multiplex PCR, while the TCRdb copy is restricted to in-frame clones and leaves out a portion. The table records about 130,000 clones, 75% of them present only once. The TCR originated in a man aged 30 to 39 in good health and CMV-seronegative. Sequenced input: PBMCs. The chain combines TRBV18 with TRBJ2-7; TRBD1 might be the D (5 bases). CDR3 residues: CASSPRQTLSYEQYF. The CDR3, as DNA: TGTGCCAGCTCACCACGACAGACTCTCTCCTACGAGCAGTACTTC.